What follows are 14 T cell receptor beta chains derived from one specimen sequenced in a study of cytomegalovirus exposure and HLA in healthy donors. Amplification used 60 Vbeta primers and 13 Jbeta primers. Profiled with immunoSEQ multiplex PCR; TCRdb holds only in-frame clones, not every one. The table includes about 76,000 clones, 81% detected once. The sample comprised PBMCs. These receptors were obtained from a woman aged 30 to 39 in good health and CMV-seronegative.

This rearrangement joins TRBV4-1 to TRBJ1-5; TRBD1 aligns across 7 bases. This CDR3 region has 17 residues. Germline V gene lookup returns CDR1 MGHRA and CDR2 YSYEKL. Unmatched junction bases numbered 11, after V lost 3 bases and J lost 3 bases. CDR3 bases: TGCGCCAGCAGCCAGGGACCGCAGGGGGGAGTCAATCAGCCCCAGCATTTT. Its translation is CASSQGPQGGVNQPQHF.

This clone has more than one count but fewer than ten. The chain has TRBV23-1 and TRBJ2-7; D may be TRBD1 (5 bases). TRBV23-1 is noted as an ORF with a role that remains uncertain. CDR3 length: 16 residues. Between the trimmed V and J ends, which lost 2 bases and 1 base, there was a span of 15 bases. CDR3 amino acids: CASSQGSGNPSYEQYF. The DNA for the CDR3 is TGCGCCAGCAGTCAAGGATCAGGGAACCCATCCTACGAGCAGTACTTC.

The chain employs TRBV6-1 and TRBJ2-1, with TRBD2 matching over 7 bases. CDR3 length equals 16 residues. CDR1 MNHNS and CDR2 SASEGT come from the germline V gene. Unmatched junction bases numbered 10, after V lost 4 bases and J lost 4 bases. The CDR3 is CASSGLRGSRYNEQFF. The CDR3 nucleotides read TGTGCCAGCAGTGGTCTCCGCGGGAGCAGGTACAATGAGCAGTTCTTC.

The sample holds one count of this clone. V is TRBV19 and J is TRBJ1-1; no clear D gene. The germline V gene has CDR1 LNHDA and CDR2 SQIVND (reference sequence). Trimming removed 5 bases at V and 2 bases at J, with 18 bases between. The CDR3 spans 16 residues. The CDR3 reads CASSLQASYLNTEAFF. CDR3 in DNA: TGTGCCAGTAGTCTCCAAGCCTCGTATTTAAACACTGAAGCTTTCTTT.

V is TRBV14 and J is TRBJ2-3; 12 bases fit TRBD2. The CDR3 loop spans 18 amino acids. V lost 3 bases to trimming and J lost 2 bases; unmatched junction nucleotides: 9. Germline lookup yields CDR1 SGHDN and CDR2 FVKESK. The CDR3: CASSQGTSGPSSTDTQYF. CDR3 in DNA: TGTGCCAGCAGCCAGGGGACTAGCGGGCCCTCATCCACAGATACGCAGTATTTT. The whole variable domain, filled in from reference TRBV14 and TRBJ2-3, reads EAGVTQFPSHSVIEKGQTVTLRCDPISGHDNLYWYRRVMGKEIKFLLHFVKESKQDESGMPNNRFLAERTGGTYSTLKVQPAELEDSGVYFCASSQGTSGPSSTDTQYFGPGTRLTVL.

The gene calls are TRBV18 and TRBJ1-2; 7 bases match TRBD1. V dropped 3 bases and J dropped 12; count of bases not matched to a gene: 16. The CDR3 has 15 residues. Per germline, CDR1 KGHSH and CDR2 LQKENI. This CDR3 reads CASSPIDRVMNGHTF. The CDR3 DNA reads TGTGCCAGCTCACCGATAGACAGGGTGATGAACGGCCACACCTTC. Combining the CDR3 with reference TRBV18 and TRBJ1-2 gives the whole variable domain NAGVMQNPRHLVRRRGQEARLRCSPMKGHSHVYWYRQLPEEGLKFMVYLQKENIIDESGMPKERFSAEFPKEGPSILRIQQVVRGDSAAYFCASSPIDRVMNGHTFGSGTRLTVV.

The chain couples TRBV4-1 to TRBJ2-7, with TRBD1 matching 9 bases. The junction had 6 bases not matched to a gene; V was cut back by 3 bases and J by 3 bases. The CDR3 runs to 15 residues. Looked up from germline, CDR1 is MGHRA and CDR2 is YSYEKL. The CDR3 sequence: CASSHTGGTNYEQYF. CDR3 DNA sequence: TGCGCCAGCAGCCATACAGGGGGCACCAACTACGAGCAGTACTTC.

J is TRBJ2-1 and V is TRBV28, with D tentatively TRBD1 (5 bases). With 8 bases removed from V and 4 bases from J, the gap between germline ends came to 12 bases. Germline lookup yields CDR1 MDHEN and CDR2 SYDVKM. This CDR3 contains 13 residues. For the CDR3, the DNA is TGTGCCAGCCTCCGACAGCTATACAATGAGCAGTTCTTC. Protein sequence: CASLRQLYNEQFF. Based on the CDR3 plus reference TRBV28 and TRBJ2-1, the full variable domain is DVKVTQSSRYLVKRTGEKVFLECVQDMDHENMFWYRQDPGLGLRLIYFSYDVKMKEKGDIPEGYSVSREKKERFSLILESASTNQTSMYLCASLRQLYNEQFFGPGTRLTVL.

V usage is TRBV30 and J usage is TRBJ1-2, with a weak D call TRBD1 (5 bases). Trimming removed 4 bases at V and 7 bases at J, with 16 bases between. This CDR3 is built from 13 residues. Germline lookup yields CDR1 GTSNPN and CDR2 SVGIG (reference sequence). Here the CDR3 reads CAWTFKGKIGYTF. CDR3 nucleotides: TGTGCCTGGACGTTCAAGGGGAAAATTGGCTACACCTTC.

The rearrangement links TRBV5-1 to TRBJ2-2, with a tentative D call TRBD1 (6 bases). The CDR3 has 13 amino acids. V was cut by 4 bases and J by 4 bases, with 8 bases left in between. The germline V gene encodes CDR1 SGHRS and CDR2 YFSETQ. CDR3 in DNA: TGCGCCAGCAGCGTACAGGGCACCGGGGAGCTGTTTTTT. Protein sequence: CASSVQGTGELFF.

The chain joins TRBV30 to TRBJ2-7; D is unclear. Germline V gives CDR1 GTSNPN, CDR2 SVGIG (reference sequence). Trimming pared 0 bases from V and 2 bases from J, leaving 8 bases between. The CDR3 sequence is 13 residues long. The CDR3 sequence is CAWSVLRPYEQYF. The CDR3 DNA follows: TGTGCCTGGAGTGTACTGAGGCCCTACGAGCAGTACTTC.

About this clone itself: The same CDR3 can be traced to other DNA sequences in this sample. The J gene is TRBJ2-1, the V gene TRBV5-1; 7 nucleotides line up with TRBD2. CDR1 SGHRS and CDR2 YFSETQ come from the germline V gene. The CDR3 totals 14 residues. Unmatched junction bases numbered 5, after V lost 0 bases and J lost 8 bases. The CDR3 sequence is CASSLAGGGDEQFF. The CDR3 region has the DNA TGCGCCAGCAGCTTGGCGGGAGGAGGCGATGAGCAGTTCTTC.

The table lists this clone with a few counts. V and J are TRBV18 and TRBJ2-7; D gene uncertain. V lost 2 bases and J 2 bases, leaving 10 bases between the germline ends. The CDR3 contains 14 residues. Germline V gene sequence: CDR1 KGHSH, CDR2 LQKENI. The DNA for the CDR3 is TGTGCCAGCTCACCAGGGTACAGTCCCTACGAGCAGTACTTC. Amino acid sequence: CASSPGYSPYEQYF. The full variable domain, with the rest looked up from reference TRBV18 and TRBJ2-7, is NAGVMQNPRHLVRRRGQEARLRCSPMKGHSHVYWYRQLPEEGLKFMVYLQKENIIDESGMPKERFSAEFPKEGPSILRIQQVVRGDSAAYFCASSPGYSPYEQYFGPGTRLTVT.

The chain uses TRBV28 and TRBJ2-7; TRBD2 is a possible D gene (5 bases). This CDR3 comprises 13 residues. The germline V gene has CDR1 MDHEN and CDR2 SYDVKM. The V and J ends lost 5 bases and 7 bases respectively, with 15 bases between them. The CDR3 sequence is CASSPGPRREQYF. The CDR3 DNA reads TGTGCCAGCAGTCCGGGCCCGAGGAGGGAGCAGTACTTC.